Each of the 21 T cell receptor beta chains below was sequenced from the same sample in a study of blood T cell repertoires in COVID-19. TCRdb keeps only in-frame clones here, not all; method: immunoSEQ multiplex PCR. The data hold 110,000 to 150,000 clones, with about 89% observed a single time. Sequenced material: peripheral blood. The receptors derive from a man in his sixties with active or convalescent COVID-19.

The J gene is TRBJ1-1, the V gene TRBV4-3, with unresolved D. CDR3 length: 14 residues. V lost 1 base, J lost 6 bases, and 12 bases lay in between. Germline assignment: CDR1 LGHNA and CDR2 YSLEER. This CDR3 reads CASSQGLRLPEAFF. In DNA form, the CDR3 reads TGCGCCAGCAGCCAAGGTTTGCGGTTACCTGAAGCTTTCTTT.

This clone has only a few counts. The V and J genes are TRBV25-1 and TRBJ1-6; D call uncertain. The germline CDR1 and CDR2 sequences are MGHDK and SYGVNS. Between the trimmed V and J ends, which lost 2 bases and 7 bases, there was a span of 9 bases. CDR3 length: 14 residues. CDR3 DNA: TGTGCCAGCAGTGAAGGAGGGTTCAATTCACCCCTCCACTTT. Protein: CASSEGGFNSPLHF.

The chain joins TRBV4-3 to TRBJ2-7; 8 nucleotides align to TRBD1. Trimming at V came to 4 bases and at J to 2 bases, leaving 10 bases not matched to a gene. In germline, CDR1 is LGHNA, CDR2 YSLEER. CDR3 size: 16 residues. The CDR3 here is CASSLTPGQDAYEQYF. The CDR3 nucleotides are TGCGCCAGCAGCCTTACGCCGGGACAGGACGCCTACGAGCAGTACTTC.

The V and J genes are TRBV5-4 and TRBJ2-1, with 9 bases fitting TRBD1. The CDR3 has 16 residues. J was trimmed by 4 bases and V by 0 bases; bases with no gene match: 5. From germline, CDR1 is SGHNT and CDR2 YYREEE (reference sequence). The CDR3 protein is CASSLALGQGYNEQFF. The CDR3 nucleotides are TGTGCCAGCAGCTTGGCCCTGGGACAGGGATACAATGAGCAGTTCTTC.

This clone turned up a few times. The gene calls are TRBV19 and TRBJ2-7; D remains unclear. The CDR3 loop spans 15 amino acids. Looked up from germline, CDR1 is LNHDA and CDR2 is SQIVND (reference sequence). V was shortened by 3 bases and J by 0 bases, with 12 bases between the two germline ends. DNA of the CDR3: TGTGCCAGTAGTATCGCCCAACAACCCTCCTACGAGCAGTACTTC. It is translated as CASSIAQQPSYEQYF.

The rearrangement joins TRBV28 to TRBJ1-3, with D perhaps matching TRBD1 (6 bases). Germline V gene lookup returns CDR1 MDHEN and CDR2 SYDVKM. The CDR3 runs to 15 residues. The V end lost 5 bases, the J end lost 4 bases, and 15 bases lay between the germline ends. The CDR3 sequence is CASSGPQGSGNTIYF. The CDR3 region has the DNA TGTGCCAGCAGTGGGCCACAGGGATCCGGAAACACCATATATTTT.

The V gene is TRBV6-2 or TRBV6-3, the J gene TRBJ2-7; no firm D call. The CDR3 covers 12 residues. CDR1 MNHEY and CDR2 SVGEGT come from the germline V gene. Trimming stripped 6 bases from V and 5 bases from J, with 11 bases between. CDR3 in DNA: TGTGCCAGCAGCGACACTTGGGACGAGCAGTACTTC. It is translated as CASSDTWDEQYF.

J is TRBJ2-7 and V is TRBV4-2; D perhaps matches TRBD1 (5 bases). Between the trimmed V and J ends, which lost 0 bases and 9 bases, there was a span of 15 bases. CDR1 LGHNA and CDR2 YNFKEQ come from the germline V gene. CDR3 length: 14 residues. The chain's CDR3 is CASSQDLQATGQYF. CDR3 bases: TGTGCCAGCAGCCAAGATCTACAGGCCACCGGGCAGTACTTC.

The chain combines TRBV11-2 with TRBJ1-1; tentatively, D is TRBD1 (6 bases). Trimming left V 5 bases short and J 4 bases short, with 14 bases between. The CDR3 consists of 14 residues. Germline loops: CDR1 SGHAT, CDR2 FQNNGV. The CDR3 sequence is CASSEGGVGTEAFF. In nucleotides, the CDR3 is TGTGCCAGCAGCGAAGGGGGGGTTGGCACTGAAGCTTTCTTT.

The chain links TRBV7-2 to TRBJ2-3; the match to TRBD2 covers 7 bases. CDR3 size: 15 residues. Germline trimming cut 2 bases from V and 6 bases from J; bases unmatched to any gene: 8. Germline-derived CDR1 and CDR2 are SGHTA and FQGNSA. CDR3 loop: CASSLSRLASDTQYF. The CDR3 nucleotides are TGTGCCAGCAGCTTATCCCGACTAGCTAGCGATACGCAGTATTTT.

The rearrangement joins TRBV6-2 or TRBV6-3 to TRBJ2-3; D call uncertain. V lost 5 bases to trimming and J lost 4 bases, with 7 bases between them. CDR1 is MNHEY, CDR2 SVGEGT, per germline. The CDR3 contains 12 residues. The CDR3 region has the DNA TGTGCCAGCAGTCCCTTCTCAGATACGCAGTATTTT. Translating gives CASSPFSDTQYF.

The DNA for the CDR3 is TGTGCCAGTAGCCATGGACAGGGAGGCTCACCCCTCCACTTT. It specifies CASSHGQGGSPLHF. The V call is TRBV19, the J call TRBJ1-6; 8 positions agree with TRBD1. The CDR3 contains 14 residues. The J segment lost 10 bases and the V segment lost 6 bases, leaving 8 bases of the junction unmatched. Germline lookup yields CDR1 LNHDA and CDR2 SQIVND (reference sequence).

The rearrangement links TRBV2 to TRBJ1-1, with D hard to call. CDR1 and CDR2 (germline): SNHLY, FYNNEI. The CDR3 loop spans 15 amino acids. V lost 7 bases, J lost 1 base, and 16 bases lay in between. CDR3 bases: TGTGCCAGCACACGCCCCGGGAGTGGGAACACTGAAGCTTTCTTT. It specifies CASTRPGSGNTEAFF.

The chain carries TRBV30 and TRBJ1-3, with D possibly being TRBD1 (6 bases). The CDR3 totals 16 residues. V was shortened by 1 base and J by 0 bases, with 13 bases between the two germline ends. The germline CDR1 and CDR2 sequences are GTSNPN and SVGIG (reference sequence). The CDR3: CAWSAFTGHSGNTIYF. For the CDR3, the DNA is TGTGCCTGGAGTGCGTTCACAGGGCACTCTGGAAACACCATATATTTT.

The chain recombines TRBV9 with TRBJ2-6; D call uncertain. The CDR3 spans 15 residues. V was clipped by 0 bases and J by 3 bases, with 7 bases between them. The germline CDR1 and CDR2 sequences are SGDLS and YYNGEE. In nucleotides, the CDR3 is TGTGCCAGCAGCGTAGAGAGCGTTGGGGCCAACGTCCTGACTTTC. This gives the protein CASSVESVGANVLTF.

This clone was counted a few times. The chain links TRBV29-1 to TRBJ1-2; D gene ambiguous. Trimming took 7 bases from V and 6 from J, leaving 18 bases between them. The CDR3 has 13 amino acids. CDR1 SQVTM and CDR2 ANQGSEA come from the germline V gene. CDR3 amino acids: CSAEPGDIDGYTF. CDR3 in DNA: TGCAGCGCGGAGCCCGGGGATATCGATGGCTACACCTTC.

V gene TRBV5-5 combines with J gene TRBJ1-6; tentative D call: TRBD1 (6 bases). The CDR3 runs 14 residues. V was pared by 1 base and J by 9 bases, with 11 bases between. CDR1 and CDR2 from the germline V gene are SGHKS and YYEKEE (reference sequence). The DNA for the CDR3 is TGTGCCAGCAGCTTGACCACAGGGAGTTCACCCCTCCACTTT. Its protein is CASSLTTGSSPLHF.

This clone showed up just once. The chain links TRBV2 to TRBJ1-1; 8 bases are a match to TRBD1. J lost 5 bases, V lost 5 bases, and 7 bases had no gene match. CDR3 length: 14 residues. CDR1 is SNHLY and CDR2 is FYNNEI in the germline V gene. CDR3 nucleotide sequence: TGTGCCAGCAGTCCGGACAGGGAGGATACTGAAGCTTTCTTT. Its protein product is CASSPDREDTEAFF.

This clone was seen once. V gene TRBV7-9 combines with J gene TRBJ2-1; D gene uncertain. The CDR3 contains 10 residues. Looked up from germline, CDR1 is SEHNR and CDR2 is FQNEAQ (reference sequence). Trimming removed 5 bases from V and 6 bases from J, with 2 bases in between. CDR3: CASSRNEQFF. CDR3 bases: TGTGCCAGCAGCCGCAATGAGCAGTTCTTC.

The J gene is TRBJ2-2, the V gene TRBV3-1 (or the pseudogene TRBV3-2), with 8 positions matching TRBD2. Germline CDR1 LGHDT, CDR2 YNNKEL (reference sequence). The J segment lost 4 bases and the V segment lost 2 bases, leaving 9 bases of the junction unmatched. This CDR3 region has 17 residues. The CDR3 loop is CASSQYNGRAFTGELFF. CDR3 in DNA: TGTGCCAGCAGCCAATATAACGGGAGGGCCTTCACCGGGGAGCTGTTTTTT.

The rearrangement joins TRBV27 to TRBJ1-5; D perhaps matches TRBD1 (5 bases). This CDR3 has 15 residues. Trimming took off 4 bases at V and 8 bases at J, with 18 bases between the two ends. The V gene's germline CDR1 is MNHEY and CDR2 SMNVEV (reference sequence). The CDR3 loop is CASSSRGLQTEPQHF. As DNA, the CDR3 is TGTGCCAGCAGTTCACGGGGACTCCAGACCGAGCCCCAGCATTTT.